The rows below give T cell receptor beta chains drawn from one sample of a study of radiotherapy plus CTLA-4 blockade in lung cancer. Libraries were prepared by immunoSEQ multiplex PCR; TCRdb keeps only in-frame clonotypes and omits some of them. Among about 87,000 clones, around 86% were seen once, and the ten largest hold about a sixth. The sequenced sample was peripheral blood, obtained from a patient treated with radiotherapy plus ipilimumab. These receptors originate from a human donor with non-small cell lung cancer that progressed on radiotherapy plus ipilimumab. CDR3s include the opening cysteine and the closing phenylalanine or tryptophan. The D gene is left open where the match is weak. Only part of the rows carry a size: once, few, many, or a class if the clone is expanded.

v_call: TRBV4-1
d_call: TRBD1
j_call: TRBJ1-2
clone_size: .
cdr3_nt: TGCGCCAGCAGCCAAGTTGGCAGGGGGCTGTTTTATTTTGGCTACACCTTC
cdr3_aa: CASSQVGRGLFYFGYTF

v_call: TRBV2
d_call: .
j_call: TRBJ2-7
clone_size: .
cdr3_nt: TGTGCCAGCAGTTACTTTGGCGAGCAGTACTTC
cdr3_aa: CASSYFGEQYF

v_call: TRBV28
d_call: .
j_call: TRBJ2-7
clone_size: .
cdr3_nt: TGTGCCAGCAGGCTCCTCCCAGGGGCCCCCTACGAGCAGTACTTC
cdr3_aa: CASRLLPGAPYEQYF

v_call: TRBV11-3
d_call: .
j_call: TRBJ2-7
clone_size: few
cdr3_nt: TGTGCCAGCAGCGGCCGCGGACATGCTCCCGAGCAGTACTTC
cdr3_aa: CASSGRGHAPEQYF

v_call: TRBV11-2
d_call: TRBD2
j_call: TRBJ2-7
clone_size: .
cdr3_nt: TGTGCCAGCAGCATTCCACGAGCGGGAGTATTCTCCGAGCAGTACTTC
cdr3_aa: CASSIPRAGVFSEQYF

v_call: TRBV27
d_call: TRBD1
j_call: TRBJ1-6
clone_size: .
cdr3_nt: TGTGCCAGCAGTCCGCTGACAGGGAGGCCTAATTCACCCCTCCACTTT
cdr3_aa: CASSPLTGRPNSPLHF

v_call: TRBV20-1
d_call: TRBD1
j_call: TRBJ1-1
clone_size: .
cdr3_nt: TGCAGTGCTAGAGAACAGGGGGGAGCTTTCTTT
cdr3_aa: CSAREQGGAFF

v_call: TRBV7-9
d_call: TRBD1
j_call: TRBJ1-4
clone_size: .
cdr3_nt: TGTGCCAGCAGCTTCGGAGGAGGGGGCAGGGAAAAACTGTTTTTT
cdr3_aa: CASSFGGGGREKLFF

v_call: TRBV4-2
d_call: .
j_call: TRBJ1-2
clone_size: .
cdr3_nt: TGTGCCAGCAGCCAAGTCCCAGTCTATGGCTACACCTTC
cdr3_aa: CASSQVPVYGYTF

v_call: TRBV27
d_call: TRBD2
j_call: TRBJ2-7
clone_size: .
cdr3_nt: TGTGCCAGCAGTTTAGGCGGGGGTTTCTCTTACGAGCAGTACTTC
cdr3_aa: CASSLGGGFSYEQYF

v_call: TRBV7-6
d_call: .
j_call: TRBJ1-3
clone_size: .
cdr3_nt: TGTGCCAGCAGCTCTCAGACCGGCTCTGGAAACACCATATATTTT
cdr3_aa: CASSSQTGSGNTIYF

v_call: TRBV19
d_call: TRBD2
j_call: TRBJ2-2
clone_size: few
cdr3_nt: TGTGCCAGTACCCCGGGACTAGCGGACACCGGGGAGCTGTTTTTT
cdr3_aa: CASTPGLADTGELFF

v_call: TRBV9
d_call: TRBD1
j_call: TRBJ2-7
clone_size: .
cdr3_nt: TGTGCCAGCAGCGTAGGAGGGGACAGAGCATCCGAGCAGTACTTC
cdr3_aa: CASSVGGDRASEQYF

v_call: TRBV19
d_call: .
j_call: TRBJ2-5
clone_size: .
cdr3_nt: TGTGCCAGTAGTAGCAGCGGCGCGGAGACCCAGTACTTC
cdr3_aa: CASSSSGAETQYF

v_call: TRBV7-2
d_call: TRBD1
j_call: TRBJ2-2
clone_size: .
cdr3_nt: TGTGCCAGCAGCCCGGGACAGCTCGGGACCGGGGAGCTGTTTTTT
cdr3_aa: CASSPGQLGTGELFF

v_call: TRBV20-1
d_call: .
j_call: TRBJ1-1
clone_size: .
cdr3_nt: TGCAGTGCCCCGGGTACAGTGGAAGCTTTCTTT
cdr3_aa: CSAPGTVEAFF

v_call: TRBV5-1
d_call: .
j_call: TRBJ1-2
clone_size: .
cdr3_nt: TGCGCCAGCAGCGGGGACGACTATGGCTACACCTTC
cdr3_aa: CASSGDDYGYTF

v_call: TRBV7-9
d_call: .
j_call: TRBJ1-1
clone_size: few
cdr3_nt: TGTGCCAGCAGCTTAGATAGGGGTACAGGGACGAACACTGAAGCTTTCTTT
cdr3_aa: CASSLDRGTGTNTEAFF

v_call: TRBV30
d_call: .
j_call: TRBJ2-4
clone_size: .
cdr3_nt: TGTGCCTGGACTTCCCCACAGTTAGCCAAAAACATTCAGTACTTC
cdr3_aa: CAWTSPQLAKNIQYF

v_call: TRBV11-2
d_call: TRBD2
j_call: TRBJ2-1
clone_size: .
cdr3_nt: TGTGCCAGCAGCTTAGGGACGGGAGGGCCACGGGAGCAGTTCTTC
cdr3_aa: CASSLGTGGPREQFF

v_call: TRBV5-1
d_call: .
j_call: TRBJ1-4
clone_size: once
cdr3_nt: TGCGCCAGCAGCTTGGGGTCGGAGGAAAAACTGTTTTTT
cdr3_aa: CASSLGSEEKLFF

v_call: TRBV7-7
d_call: .
j_call: TRBJ2-2
clone_size: .
cdr3_nt: TGTGCCAGCATCCAGAACGGGGAGCTGTTTTTT
cdr3_aa: CASIQNGELFF

v_call: TRBV9
d_call: .
j_call: TRBJ2-7
clone_size: .
cdr3_nt: TGTGCCAGCAGCGCATTTGACCAGGGACACCTTAGGTCCTACGAGCAGTACTTC
cdr3_aa: CASSAFDQGHLRSYEQYF

v_call: TRBV5-6
d_call: TRBD2
j_call: TRBJ2-2
clone_size: once
cdr3_nt: TGTGCCAGCAGCGGTAGCGGGGGGCCGAACACCGGGGAGCTGTTTTTT
cdr3_aa: CASSGSGGPNTGELFF

v_call: TRBV4-2
d_call: TRBD2
j_call: TRBJ2-5
clone_size: .
cdr3_nt: TGTGCCAGCAAAGCTAGCGGGAGTGCAGAGACCCAGTACTTC
cdr3_aa: CASKASGSAETQYF

v_call: TRBV11-2
d_call: .
j_call: TRBJ2-4
clone_size: .
cdr3_nt: TGTGCCAGCAGCTCGAGAACGCTTTCCAAAAACATTCAGTACTTC
cdr3_aa: CASSSRTLSKNIQYF

v_call: TRBV9
d_call: TRBD1
j_call: TRBJ2-5
clone_size: .
cdr3_nt: TGTGCCAGCAGCGTATTGGGACAGAGTCAAGAGACCCAGTACTTC
cdr3_aa: CASSVLGQSQETQYF